The T cell receptor (beta chain) under discussion was sequenced for a study of spatial heterogeneity in lung cancer. The length of the CDR3 is 15 residues. The germline V gene encodes CDR1 SEHNR and CDR2 FQNEAQ (reference sequence). V gave up 4 bases and J gave up 3 bases, with 13 bases separating them. Sample time point: sample taken at primary tumor resection. In each case, whole RNA from tumor, nontumor lung or frozen PBMC was sequenced unsorted. Turning to this clonotype: Found in a library prepared for alpha chains, this beta chain is an off-target read, and its abundance has little meaning.

One entry per CDR3 protein results from TCRdb running MiXCR on the 5' RACE reads. The data show over 5,500 distinct CDR3 sequences, with under 6% seen just once and 9% held by the top ten. The source was normal lung tissue next to the tumor, collected at surgery. The origin of this receptor is a female donor with early-stage non-small cell lung cancer. J is TRBJ2-1 and V is TRBV7-9, with D perhaps matching TRBD1 (6 bases). CDR3 coding DNA: TGTGCCAGCAGCTCGACAGGATGGGACTACAATGAGCAGTTCTTC. It specifies CASSSTGWDYNEQFF.